The rows below give T cell receptor beta chains drawn from one sample of a study of T cell responses to AZD1222 COVID-19 vaccine. Repertoires were generated with immunoSEQ multiplex PCR, while TCRdb's copy carries only in-frame clones and drops some. The table lists about 170,000 clones, just under 95% of them singletons. This material consisted of peripheral blood, taken on day 0 of AZD1222 vaccination. These receptors were obtained from an adult in good health. CDR3s include the opening cysteine and the closing phenylalanine or tryptophan. Each record gives: clone size, D gene, J gene, V gene, CDR3 protein, CDR3 DNA. D genes are given only for firm matches. Clone size is stated in some rows and not others, as once, few, many or a class when expanded.

>.|.|TRBJ1-4|TRBV7-2
CASSLAVNEKLFF
TGTGCCAGCAGCCTAGCAGTCAATGAAAAACTGTTTTTT
>.|TRBD2|TRBJ2-5|TRBV19
CASSPGVLAGGHQETQYF
TGTGCCAGTAGTCCGGGCGTTCTAGCGGGGGGGCACCAAGAGACCCAGTACTTC
>.|TRBD1|TRBJ2-3|TRBV19
CASRTGGSTDTQYF
TGTGCCAGTCGAACAGGGGGTAGCACAGATACGCAGTATTTT
>.|TRBD2|TRBJ2-2|TRBV24-1
CATSDPSGGANTGELFF
TGTGCCACCAGTGATCCTAGCGGGGGAGCGAACACCGGGGAGCTGTTTTTT
>.|TRBD1|TRBJ2-7|TRBV4-1
CASSLDRGPYEQYF
TGCGCCAGCAGCCTTGACAGGGGGCCTTACGAGCAGTACTTC
>.|.|TRBJ1-2|TRBV12-3/TRBV12-4
CASSFGGLVGYTF
TGTGCCAGCAGTTTTGGGGGCTTAGTAGGCTACACCTTC
>.|TRBD2|TRBJ2-1|TRBV7-2
CASSLMTSGNYNEQFF
TGTGCCAGCAGCTTGATGACTAGCGGTAACTACAATGAGCAGTTCTTC
>.|TRBD1|TRBJ2-7|TRBV5-1
CASSLPGQGYEQYF
TGCGCCAGCAGCTTGCCGGGACAGGGCTACGAGCAGTACTTC
>.|.|TRBJ2-3|TRBV6-5
CASQGLGVSTDTQYF
TGTGCCAGCCAAGGGTTGGGGGTGAGCACAGATACGCAGTATTTT
>.|.|TRBJ2-7|TRBV5-4
CASSFGAYEQYF
TGTGCCAGCAGCTTCGGAGCTTACGAGCAGTACTTC
>.|.|TRBJ1-2|TRBV5-6
CASSRGQPYGYTF
TGTGCCAGCAGCCGCGGACAGCCCTATGGCTACACCTTC
>.|.|TRBJ1-5|TRBV5-8
CASSSLRHSNQPQHF
TGTGCCAGCAGCTCGCTCAGGCATAGCAATCAGCCCCAGCATTTT
>.|TRBD1|TRBJ2-3|TRBV7-2
CASTHGQGAGTDTQYF
TGTGCCAGCACCCACGGACAGGGGGCAGGAACAGATACGCAGTATTTT
>.|.|TRBJ2-2|TRBV12-3/TRBV12-4
CASSPHIGGELFF
TGTGCCAGCAGTCCCCATATCGGCGGGGAGCTGTTTTTT
>.|TRBD2|TRBJ2-4|TRBV19
CASSMASGPGRYIQYF
TGTGCCAGTAGTATGGCTAGCGGTCCCGGGAGGTACATTCAGTACTTC
>once|.|TRBJ1-1|TRBV20-1
CSAREGREIF
TGCAGTGCTAGAGAGGGCAGGGAGATCTTT
>.|.|TRBJ1-2|TRBV2
CAGRGRSGANYGYTF
TGTGCGGGGCGGGGTCGGTCAGGGGCTAACTATGGCTACACCTTC
>.|TRBD2|TRBJ2-3|TRBV28
CASRAAGRTDTQYF
TGTGCCAGCAGAGCAGCGGGACGTACAGATACGCAGTATTTT
>.|.|TRBJ2-7|TRBV6-2/TRBV6-3
CASSYWTYYEQYF
TGTGCCAGCAGTTACTGGACTTATTACGAGCAGTACTTC
>.|.|TRBJ1-5|TRBV29-1
CSILTAAGRQHF
TGCAGCATACTGACAGCCGCGGGGCGCCAGCATTTT
>.|TRBD1|TRBJ2-7|TRBV5-8
CASRRTGTYEQYF
TGTGCCAGCAGGCGGACAGGAACCTACGAGCAGTACTTC
>.|TRBD1|TRBJ1-2|TRBV30
CAWSRTGGYTF
TGTGCCTGGAGCAGGACAGGTGGCTACACCTTC
>.|TRBD1|TRBJ1-1|TRBV6-2/TRBV6-3
CASSSTRGRGVEAFF
TGTGCCAGCAGTAGTACCAGGGGGCGCGGTGTTGAAGCTTTCTTT
>.|.|TRBJ1-5|TRBV3-1/TRBV3-2
CASSPMGPYSNQPQHF
TGTGCCAGCAGCCCGATGGGGCCATATAGCAATCAGCCCCAGCATTTT
>.|.|TRBJ2-1|TRBV6-1
CASSEPSRYNEQFF
TGTGCCAGCAGTGAACCTAGCCGTTACAATGAGCAGTTCTTC
>.|.|TRBJ2-3|TRBV5-4
CASSFGYTQYF
TGTGCCAGCAGCTTCGGATATACGCAGTATTTT